What follows are 22 T cell receptor beta chains derived from one specimen sequenced in a study of T cell responses to AZD1222 COVID-19 vaccine. Here immunoSEQ multiplex PCR was the method, and the copy in TCRdb shows in-frame clones only, minus some. The data show over 150,000 clones, with roughly 94% seen just once and around 4.4% held by the top ten. The source was peripheral blood, collected on day 0 of MenACWY control vaccination. All receptors derive from an adult in good health.

The chain is built from TRBV30 and TRBJ2-5, with D hard to call. CDR1 is GTSNPN and CDR2 is SVGIG in the germline V gene (reference sequence). The length of the CDR3 is 11 residues. The V gene lost 6 bases and the J gene lost 1 base, with 6 bases spanning the gap. CDR3 sequence: CACVSQETQYF. The CDR3 bases are TGTGCCTGTGTCAGCCAAGAGACCCAGTACTTC.

The genes are TRBV3-1 (or the pseudogene TRBV3-2) and TRBJ2-3, with TRBD2 matching over 13 bases. The CDR3 contains 18 residues. Germline V lookup: CDR1 LGHDT, CDR2 YNNKEL (reference sequence). The junction had 7 bases not matched to a gene; V was cut back by 1 base and J by 3 bases. The CDR3 sequence: CASSQGTSGRGATDTQYF. In DNA, the CDR3 is TGTGCCAGCAGCCAAGGGACTAGCGGGAGAGGGGCGACAGATACGCAGTATTTT.

The chain employs TRBV19 and TRBJ2-5; 16 bases map to TRBD2. The J segment lost 6 bases and the V segment lost 4 bases, leaving 8 bases of the junction unmatched. Germline V gene lookup returns CDR1 LNHDA and CDR2 SQIVND (reference sequence). The CDR3 loop spans 17 amino acids. The CDR3 nucleotides read TGTGCCAGTAGTAGGGGGGGACTAGCGGGAGGGAGGCAGACCCAGTACTTC. This translates into CASSRGGLAGGRQTQYF. Looking up the rest from reference TRBV19 and TRBJ2-5 gives the full variable domain: DGGITQSPKYLFRKEGQNVTLSCEQNLNHDAMYWYRQDPGQGLRLIYYSQIVNDFQKGDIAEGYSVSREKKESFPLTVTSAQKNPTAFYLCASSRGGLAGGRQTQYFGPGTRLLVL.

The V gene is TRBV4-2, the J gene TRBJ2-1; TRBD2 agrees at 12 bases. The CDR3 totals 21 residues. The junction had 21 bases not matched to a gene; V was cut back by 0 bases and J by 9 bases. Germline loops: CDR1 LGHNA, CDR2 YNFKEQ. The CDR3, as DNA: TGTGCCAGCAGCCAAGATCTTCGGCTAGCGGGAGGGAGGGTTTTAACAGGTGAGCAGTTCTTC. This translates into CASSQDLRLAGGRVLTGEQFF.

By sample fraction, this clone is medium-sized. The genes are TRBV9 and TRBJ1-5, with a possible D match to TRBD1 (6 bases). V dropped 3 bases and J dropped 4 bases, with 11 bases sitting between them. The CDR3 sequence is 14 residues long. CDR1 is SGDLS, CDR2 YYNGEE, per germline. CDR3 in DNA: TGTGCCAGCAGCGGCGAGGGGGAGAATCAGCCCCAGCATTTT. Its translation: CASSGEGENQPQHF. Supplemented by reference TRBV9 and TRBJ1-5, the full variable domain reads DSGVTQTPKHLITATGQRVTLRCSPRSGDLSVYWYQQSLDQGLQFLIQYYNGEERAKGNILERFSAQQFPDLHSELNLSSLELGDSALYFCASSGEGENQPQHFGDGTRLSIL.

The chain links TRBV2 to TRBJ2-7; D gene uncertain. Germline V lookup: CDR1 SNHLY, CDR2 FYNNEI. Trimming took 9 bases from V and 1 from J, leaving 13 bases between them. The CDR3 runs 13 residues. The CDR3 sequence: CARKETNSYEQYF. CDR3 sequence (DNA): TGTGCCAGAAAGGAGACAAATTCCTACGAGCAGTACTTC.

The J gene is TRBJ1-1, the V gene TRBV29-1; D uncertain. V lost 2 bases to trimming and J lost 1 base, with 8 bases between them. This CDR3 comprises 13 residues. Looked up from germline, CDR1 is SQVTM and CDR2 is ANQGSEA. CDR3 DNA: TGCAGCGTTGAATCACAGCAGAACACTGAAGCTTTCTTT. Translation: CSVESQQNTEAFF.

This clone has just one count. The chain is built from TRBV18 and TRBJ2-3; 10 nucleotides line up with TRBD2. The CDR3 extends over 15 amino acids. CDR1 is KGHSH and CDR2 is LQKENI in the germline V gene. Germline trimming cut 3 bases from V and 5 bases from J; bases unmatched to any gene: 5. The CDR3 loop reads CASSPTVAGGDTQYF. Written as DNA, the CDR3 is TGTGCCAGCTCACCTACGGTAGCGGGAGGAGATACGCAGTATTTT.

The chain couples TRBV7-9 to TRBJ1-5, with 8 positions matching TRBD1. The germline gives CDR1 SEHNR, CDR2 FQNEAQ (reference sequence). V gave up 4 bases and J gave up 7 bases; unmatched junction bases: 9. This CDR3 is 15 amino acids long. The CDR3 nucleotides are TGTGCCAGCAGCTGGGGGGACAGGTCAGGGCAGCCCCAGCATTTT. This sequence encodes CASSWGDRSGQPQHF.

The CDR3 DNA sequence: TGTGCCAGCAGCGGGAACACTGAAGCTTTCTTT. Translated: CASSGNTEAFF. The V call is TRBV3-1 (or the pseudogene TRBV3-2), the J call TRBJ1-1, with D hard to call. Germline V gives CDR1 LGHDT, CDR2 YNNKEL (reference sequence). This CDR3 region has 11 residues. V was cut by 5 bases and J by 1 base, with 2 bases left in between.

This sequence joins TRBV25-1 and TRBJ2-7; D unresolved. The length of the CDR3 is 13 residues. Germline V gene data show CDR1 as MGHDK and CDR2 as SYGVNS. The germline V and J ends were trimmed by 3 bases and 1 base, with 7 bases remaining between them. The CDR3 DNA reads as TGTGCCAGCAGTGACAGATCTTCCTACGAGCAGTACTTC. This gives the protein CASSDRSSYEQYF.

This clone was observed a handful of times. V usage is TRBV29-1 and J usage is TRBJ1-3; D ambiguous. V was cut by 2 bases and J by 0 bases, with 11 bases left in between. Germline loops: CDR1 SQVTM, CDR2 ANQGSEA. This CDR3 region has 15 residues. The CDR3 DNA is TGCAGCGTTGAACATGGGTCAGGCTCTGGAAACACCATATATTTT. Protein sequence: CSVEHGSGSGNTIYF.

The chain employs TRBV7-9 and TRBJ2-5; 13 bases are a match to TRBD2. CDR3 length equals 17 residues. Germline lookup yields CDR1 SEHNR and CDR2 FQNEAQ (reference sequence). Losses at the gene ends were 5 bases for V and 1 base for J; bases not matched to a gene: 7. In nucleotides, the CDR3 is TGTGCCAGCAGCGGGGGACTAGCGGGGATCCTCCAAGAGACCCAGTACTTC. Residues: CASSGGLAGILQETQYF.

The chain links TRBV11-2 to TRBJ1-2; 10 bases are shared with TRBD1. The germline V gene has CDR1 SGHAT and CDR2 FQNNGV. This CDR3 comprises 14 residues. V lost 6 bases, J lost 9 bases, and 10 bases stayed unmatched. CDR3 coding DNA: TGTGCCAGCAGTCACGAACCGGGACAGGGGAGCTACACCTTC. This codes for CASSHEPGQGSYTF.

This clone was seen just once. The V call is TRBV7-2, the J call TRBJ1-5, with a possible D match to TRBD1 (6 bases). Trimming shortened V by 0 bases and J by 7 bases, and 19 bases separated the two germline ends. This CDR3 is built from 17 residues. Looked up from germline, CDR1 is SGHTA and CDR2 is FQGNSA. In nucleotides, the CDR3 is TGTGCCAGCAGCTTAGCCATGGCAGGGGATAGCGAGCAGCCCCAGCATTTT. This encodes CASSLAMAGDSEQPQHF.

This clone has more than one count but fewer than ten. The CDR3 DNA follows: TGTGCCAGCAGCGCAGGGACAGGGGTATGGTCTGGAAACACCATATATTTT. Translating gives CASSAGTGVWSGNTIYF. V usage is TRBV11-2 and J usage is TRBJ1-3; 10 bases fit TRBD1. With 5 bases clipped from V and 1 base from J, the junction kept 8 bases outside the gene matches. Germline values: CDR1 SGHAT, CDR2 FQNNGV. This CDR3 contains 17 residues.

The DNA for the CDR3 is TGTGCCAGCAGGGACAGGTACTATGGCTACACCTTC. Protein product: CASRDRYYGYTF. The chain recombines TRBV2 with TRBJ1-2; the match to TRBD1 covers 7 bases. The V and J ends lost 6 bases and 3 bases, in that order; junction bases with no gene match: 1. Germline assignment: CDR1 SNHLY and CDR2 FYNNEI. The CDR3 contains 12 residues.

The chain employs TRBV7-3 and TRBJ2-3, with a tentative D call TRBD2 (5 bases). This CDR3 contains 16 residues. V shed 0 bases and J shed 2 bases, with 12 bases lying between them. Germline lookup yields CDR1 SGHTA and CDR2 FQGTGA. For the CDR3, the DNA is TGTGCCAGCAGCTTAACAGCGGCAGCCTCCACAGATACGCAGTATTTT. Its protein product is CASSLTAAASTDTQYF.

The chain has TRBV7-6 and TRBJ1-5; D remains ambiguous. Germline V gives CDR1 SGHVS, CDR2 FNYEAQ. The CDR3 length is 15 residues. V was clipped by 2 bases and J by 3 bases, with 11 bases between them. As DNA, the CDR3 is TGTGCCAGCAGCTTAATCAGGACGGACAATCAGCCCCAGCATTTT. Translated: CASSLIRTDNQPQHF.

This chain links TRBV5-5 with TRBJ2-2; no clear D. V lost 0 bases and J 0 bases, leaving 6 bases between the germline ends. The CDR3 runs to 15 residues. Germline CDR1 reads SGHKS; CDR2 reads YYEKEE (reference sequence). The CDR3 is CASSLELANTGELFF. The CDR3 coding sequence is TGTGCCAGCAGCTTGGAGCTCGCGAACACCGGGGAGCTGTTTTTT.

CDR3 DNA: TGTGCCAGCTCCAACCCGAGGGGGGCCAACGTCCTGACTTTC. Translated: CASSNPRGANVLTF. The rearrangement links TRBV18 to TRBJ2-6; D not certain. Trimming stripped 6 bases from V and 4 bases from J, with 10 bases between. The germline V gene has CDR1 KGHSH and CDR2 LQKENI. CDR3 length: 14 residues.

The chain links TRBV9 to TRBJ1-6; the D is unclear. Germline V gene sequence: CDR1 SGDLS, CDR2 YYNGEE. V was shortened by 4 bases and J by 6 bases, with 5 bases between the two germline ends. The CDR3 is made up of 12 amino acids. The CDR3 sequence is CASSLANSPLHF. CDR3 in DNA: TGTGCCAGCAGCCTCGCTAATTCACCCCTCCACTTT.